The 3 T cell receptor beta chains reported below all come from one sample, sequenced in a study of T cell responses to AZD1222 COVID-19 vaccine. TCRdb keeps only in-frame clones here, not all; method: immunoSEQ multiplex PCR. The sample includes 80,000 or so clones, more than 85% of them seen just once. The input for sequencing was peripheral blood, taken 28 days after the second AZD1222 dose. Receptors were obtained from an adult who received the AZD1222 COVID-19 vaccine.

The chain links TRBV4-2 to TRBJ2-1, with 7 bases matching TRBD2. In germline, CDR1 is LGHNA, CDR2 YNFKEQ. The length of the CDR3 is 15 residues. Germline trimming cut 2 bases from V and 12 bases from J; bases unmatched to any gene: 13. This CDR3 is CASSQQAGSDLRQFF. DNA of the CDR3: TGTGCCAGCAGCCAACAAGCGGGATCCGACCTTAGGCAGTTCTTC.

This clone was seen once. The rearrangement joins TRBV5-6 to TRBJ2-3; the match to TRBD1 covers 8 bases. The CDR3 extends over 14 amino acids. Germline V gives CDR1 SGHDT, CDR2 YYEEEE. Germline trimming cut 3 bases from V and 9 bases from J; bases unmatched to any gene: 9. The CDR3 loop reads CASSYYAGTGTQYF. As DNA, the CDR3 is TGTGCCAGCAGCTACTACGCCGGGACAGGCACGCAGTATTTT.

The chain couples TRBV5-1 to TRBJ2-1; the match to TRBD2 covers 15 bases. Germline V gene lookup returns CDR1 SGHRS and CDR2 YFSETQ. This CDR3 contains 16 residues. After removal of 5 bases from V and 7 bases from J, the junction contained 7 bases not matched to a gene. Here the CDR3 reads CASRPGTSGRLNEQFF. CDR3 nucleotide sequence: TGCGCCAGCAGACCGGGGACTAGCGGGAGGTTAAATGAGCAGTTCTTC.